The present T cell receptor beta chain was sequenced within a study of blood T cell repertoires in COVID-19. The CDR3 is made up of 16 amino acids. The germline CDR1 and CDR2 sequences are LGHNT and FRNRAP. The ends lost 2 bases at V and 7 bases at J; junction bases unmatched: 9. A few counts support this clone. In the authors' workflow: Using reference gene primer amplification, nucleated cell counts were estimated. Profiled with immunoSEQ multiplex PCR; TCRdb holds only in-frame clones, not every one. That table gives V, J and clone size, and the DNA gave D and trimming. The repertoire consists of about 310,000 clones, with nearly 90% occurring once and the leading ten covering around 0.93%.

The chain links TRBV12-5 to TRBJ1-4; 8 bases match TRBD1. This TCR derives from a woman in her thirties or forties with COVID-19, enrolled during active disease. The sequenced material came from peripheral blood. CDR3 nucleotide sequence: TGTGCTAGTGGTTTGACCGGACAGGGTTTGGCTGAAAAACTGTTTTTT. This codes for CASGLTGQGLAEKLFF.